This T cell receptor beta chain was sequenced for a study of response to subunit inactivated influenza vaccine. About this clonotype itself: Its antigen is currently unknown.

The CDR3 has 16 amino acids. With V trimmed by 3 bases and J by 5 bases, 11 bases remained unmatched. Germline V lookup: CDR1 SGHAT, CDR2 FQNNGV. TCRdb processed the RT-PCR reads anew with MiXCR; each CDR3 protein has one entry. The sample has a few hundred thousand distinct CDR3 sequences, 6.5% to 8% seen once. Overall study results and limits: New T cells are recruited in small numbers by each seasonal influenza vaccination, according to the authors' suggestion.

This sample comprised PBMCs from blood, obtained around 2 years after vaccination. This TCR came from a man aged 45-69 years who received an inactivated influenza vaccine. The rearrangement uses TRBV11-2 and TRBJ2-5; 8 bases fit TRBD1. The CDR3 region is CASSFSQGATGETQYF. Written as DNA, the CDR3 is TGTGCCAGCAGCTTTAGTCAGGGGGCTACGGGGGAGACCCAGTACTTC.